This T cell receptor beta chain was recorded in a study of OX40 agonist ivuxolimab in advanced cancers. The germline CDR1 and CDR2 sequences are SGHRS and YFSETQ. The CDR3 runs to 16 residues. Germline trimming cut 4 bases from V and 4 bases from J; bases unmatched to any gene: 9. The assay was immunoSEQ multiplex PCR, and TCRdb's table has in-frame clones only and misses some. The data show tens of thousands of clones, with roughly nine tenths seen just once and approximately 0.19% held by the top ten. On this clone: What it binds is not known.

Findings and caveats of the study: Clonal expansion was seen in CD4+ and CD8+ blood T cells by week 6 at 0.1 to 3.0 mg/kg. Low levels of normalized T-cell clonal expansion also appeared in some nonresponders.

The clonotype originates from an adult with an advanced solid tumor such as melanoma, head and neck, liver or kidney cancer. The sequencing here drew on CD4+ or CD8+ T cells sorted from blood, taken in a trial of the OX40 agonist ivuxolimab. The chain recombines TRBV5-1 with TRBJ2-3; 10 bases map to TRBD2. CDR3 protein: CASSRGLASSADTQYF. In DNA, the CDR3 is TGCGCCAGCAGCAGGGGACTAGCGTCGTCGGCAGATACGCAGTATTTT.